The 5 T cell receptor beta chains below come from one sample, sequenced in a study of T cells in Graves' hyperthyroidism and ophthalmopathy. Using RNA transcripts as the source, TCR beta CDR3 regions were amplified. The study used the HTBI primer set for a first-round RT-PCR of the TCR CDR3. Using its own MiXCR run on the multiplex PCR reads, TCRdb lists one record per CDR3 protein. The table lists about 600,000 distinct CDR3 sequences, more than 13% of them singletons. Material: blood. The receptors here all came from a woman in her late teens or twenties with Graves' ophthalmopathy.

This clonotype was observed many times. The V call is TRBV28, the J call TRBJ1-2; no reliable D call. Germline V gene lookup returns CDR1 MDHEN and CDR2 SYDVKM. CDR3 size: 14 residues. Trimming took 2 bases from V and 8 from J, leaving 15 bases between them. The CDR3 sequence is CASSLDRQEIGYTF. CDR3 nucleotide sequence: TGTGCCAGCAGTTTAGATCGCCAGGAGATCGGCTACACCTTC.

At least ten counts were recorded for this clonotype. The chain carries TRBV15 and TRBJ1-4, with a weak D call TRBD1 (5 bases). The CDR3 loop spans 16 amino acids. V shed 3 bases and J shed 8 bases, with 19 bases lying between them. CDR1 and CDR2 from the germline V gene are LNHNV and YYDKDF (reference sequence). The CDR3 is CATSSLFRDLREKLFF. CDR3 DNA sequence: TGTGCCACCAGCAGTTTGTTCCGGGACCTCCGAGAAAAACTGTTTTTT.

In its sample, this clonotype was seen many times. The chain combines TRBV11-2 with TRBJ1-4; maybe TRBD1 (5 bases). Germline V gene sequence: CDR1 SGHAT, CDR2 FQNNGV. CDR3 size: 16 residues. The V gene lost 2 bases and the J gene lost 5 bases, with 15 bases spanning the gap. CDR3 DNA sequence: TGTGCCAGCAGCTTAAGGCAAGGGGCGGGAAATGAAAAACTGTTTTTT. Translated: CASSLRQGAGNEKLFF.

In its sample, this clonotype was seen many times. In DNA form, the CDR3 reads TGTGCCAGCAGTCCAACCGGGACAGGGCTCTTGGGCAATCAGCCCCAGCATTTT. This codes for CASSPTGTGLLGNQPQHF. The chain couples TRBV27 to TRBJ1-5; 9 nucleotides match TRBD1. The trim removed 5 bases at V and 2 bases at J, leaving 13 bases unmatched. This CDR3 comprises 18 residues. Looked up from germline, CDR1 is MNHEY and CDR2 is SMNVEV (reference sequence).

Only a few counts were recorded for this clonotype. The rearrangement uses TRBV6-2 or TRBV6-3 and TRBJ1-2; D is possibly TRBD1 (6 bases). CDR1 and CDR2 from the germline V gene are MNHEY and SVGEGT. V lost 7 bases to trimming and J lost 10 bases, with 16 bases between them. There are 12 residues in the CDR3. The CDR3 bases are TGTGCCAGCACCTACGATGGGGGGCACTACACCTTC. It translates to CASTYDGGHYTF.